The 28 T cell receptor beta chains given below trace back to one sample, sequenced in a study of blood T cell repertoires in COVID-19. Some clones are missing from TCRdb's copy, which holds only in-frame ones; the method was immunoSEQ multiplex PCR. Here the sample spans about 28,000 clones, 81% being singletons. What was sequenced was peripheral blood. The origin of the receptors is a woman in her sixties with acute or convalescent COVID-19.

V usage is TRBV5-6 and J usage is TRBJ1-6; 9 bases map to TRBD1. This CDR3 spans 15 amino acids. V lost 4 bases and J lost 10; bases outside the gene matches: 9. Germline V CDR1 and CDR2: SGHDT, YYEEEE. The CDR3 nucleotides read TGTGCCAGCAGCGTCGCCGGGACAGGGACGTCACCCCTCCACTTT. Translated: CASSVAGTGTSPLHF. Full variable domain (rest looked up from reference TRBV5-6 and TRBJ1-6): DAGVTQSPTHLIKTRGQQVTLRCSPKSGHDTVSWYQQALGQGPQFIFQYYEEEERQRGNFPDRFSGHQFPNYSSELNVNALLLGDSALYLCASSVAGTGTSPLHFGNGTRLTVT.

The chain uses TRBV4-1 and TRBJ1-1; a possible D gene is TRBD1 (5 bases). Per germline, CDR1 MGHRA and CDR2 YSYEKL. V gave up 1 base and J gave up 7 bases, with 16 bases separating them. The length of the CDR3 is 15 residues. The CDR3 region has the DNA TGCGCCAGCAGCCAAGGTCCTACAGGATGGAGTGAAGCTTTCTTT. Its protein is CASSQGPTGWSEAFF.

This rearrangement joins TRBV27 to TRBJ1-2; TRBD1 is a possible D gene (5 bases). This CDR3 spans 14 amino acids. The germline CDR1 and CDR2 sequences are MNHEY and SMNVEV (reference sequence). Trimming shortened V by 8 bases and J by 3 bases, and 16 bases separated the two germline ends. The CDR3 DNA sequence: TGTGCCAGCCGCCGGGGCTGGGGGGACTATGGCTACACCTTC. It translates to CASRRGWGDYGYTF.

The chain carries TRBV5-8 and TRBJ2-1; D is ambiguous. Trimming pared 2 bases from V and 12 bases from J, leaving 9 bases between. CDR1 and CDR2 (germline): SGHTS, YDEGEE. The CDR3 has 11 amino acids. The CDR3 nucleotides read TGTGCCAGCAGCTTCTTTTATAGGCAGTTCTTC. This gives the protein CASSFFYRQFF.

V usage is TRBV7-3 and J usage is TRBJ2-1; maybe TRBD2 (5 bases). In germline, CDR1 is SGHTA, CDR2 FQGTGA. Trimming stripped 2 bases from V and 9 bases from J, with 11 bases between. This CDR3 comprises 13 residues. The CDR3: CASSLGPGSEQFF. As DNA, the CDR3 is TGTGCCAGCAGCTTAGGACCGGGGAGTGAGCAGTTCTTC.

CDR3 in DNA: TGTGCCAGCAGTTCGACAGGGGCTACCAATCAGCCCCAGCATTTT. Translation: CASSSTGATNQPQHF. This chain joins TRBV7-2 and TRBJ1-5; 8 bases agree with TRBD1. With 6 bases clipped from V and 3 bases from J, the junction kept 7 bases outside the gene matches. Per the germline V gene, CDR1 is SGHTA and CDR2 is FQGNSA. The CDR3 covers 15 residues.

CDR3 region: CASGDRATNEKLFF. In nucleotides, the CDR3 is TGTGCCAGCGGGGACAGAGCAACTAATGAAAAACTGTTTTTT. V is TRBV28 and J is TRBJ1-4, with 7 positions matching TRBD1. This CDR3 has 14 residues. In germline, CDR1 is MDHEN, CDR2 SYDVKM. With 8 bases clipped from V and 0 bases from J, the junction kept 3 bases outside the gene matches. The full variable domain, in which reference TRBV28 and TRBJ1-4 provide the parts outside the CDR3, is DVKVTQSSRYLVKRTGEKVFLECVQDMDHENMFWYRQDPGLGLRLIYFSYDVKMKEKGDIPEGYSVSREKKERFSLILESASTNQTSMYLCASGDRATNEKLFFGSGTQLSVL.

As DNA, the CDR3 is TGTGCCAGCTCAAACCAGGGGGCGCTTAATTCACCCCTCCACTTT. Protein sequence: CASSNQGALNSPLHF. This sequence joins TRBV18 and TRBJ1-6; TRBD1 agrees at 8 bases. The V segment lost 5 bases and the J segment 6 bases; nucleotides outside the gene matches: 6. The V gene's germline CDR1 is KGHSH and CDR2 LQKENI. The CDR3 has 15 residues.

The chain uses TRBV7-6 and TRBJ2-7, with TRBD1 matching 11 bases. V was pared by 1 base and J by 6 bases, with 2 bases of the junction left unmatched. CDR3 length: 14 amino acids. Per germline, CDR1 SGHVS and CDR2 FNYEAQ. The CDR3 protein is CASSLGTGGTEQYF. The CDR3 coding sequence is TGTGCCAGCAGCTTAGGGACAGGGGGCACCGAGCAGTACTTC.

This clone was picked up a small number of times. The V and J genes are TRBV7-3 and TRBJ1-1; no clear D. CDR1 is SGHTA, CDR2 FQGTGA, per germline. V lost 0 bases and J 0 bases, leaving 11 bases between the germline ends. CDR3 size: 16 residues. CDR3 nucleotide sequence: TGTGCCAGCAGCTTAACTTATCGGGGAATGAACACTGAAGCTTTCTTT. This codes for CASSLTYRGMNTEAFF.

This clone was observed a handful of times. This chain uses TRBV27 with TRBJ1-2, with 7 nucleotides matching TRBD1. Germline trimming cut 7 bases from V and 10 bases from J; bases unmatched to any gene: 12. The CDR3 runs 13 residues. In germline, CDR1 is MNHEY, CDR2 SMNVEV (reference sequence). DNA of the CDR3: TGTGCCAGCACGCATGGGGCAGGGGGGACCTACACCTTC. It is translated as CASTHGAGGTYTF.

The CDR3 sequence: CASSSYRNEQFF. The CDR3 nucleotides are TGTGCCAGCAGCTCTTACAGGAATGAGCAGTTCTTC. The gene calls are TRBV5-6 and TRBJ2-1; TRBD1 might be the D (5 bases). V lost 3 bases and J lost 7, with 8 bases in between. This CDR3 is built from 12 residues. Germline values: CDR1 SGHDT, CDR2 YYEEEE.

This chain links TRBV27 with TRBJ1-1; a possible D gene is TRBD1 (5 bases). The CDR3 totals 14 residues. V shed 3 bases and J shed 0 bases, with 8 bases lying between them. Per the germline V gene, CDR1 is MNHEY and CDR2 is SMNVEV (reference sequence). CDR3 DNA: TGTGCCAGCAGTTTTGGGGCGATGAACACTGAAGCTTTCTTT. Protein sequence: CASSFGAMNTEAFF.

This clone was counted only a few times. This chain joins TRBV2 and TRBJ1-1; a weak D match, TRBD1 (6 bases). Germline V lookup: CDR1 SNHLY, CDR2 FYNNEI. The CDR3 totals 15 residues. The germline V and J ends were trimmed by 6 bases and 0 bases, with 14 bases remaining between them. The CDR3 here is CASSDWTDLNTEAFF. CDR3 in DNA: TGTGCCAGCAGCGACTGGACAGATTTGAACACTGAAGCTTTCTTT.

V and J are TRBV29-1 and TRBJ2-1; D possibly corresponds to TRBD2 (6 bases). Germline loops: CDR1 SQVTM, CDR2 ANQGSEA. V was clipped by 4 bases and J by 8 bases, with 15 bases between them. The CDR3 length is 13 residues. CDR3 coding DNA: TGCAGCGTTGGGTCCAGGAGGGCCGATGAGCAGTTCTTC. Protein sequence: CSVGSRRADEQFF.

The chain joins TRBV24-1 to TRBJ2-5; D not certain. V shed 0 bases and J shed 7 bases, with 5 bases lying between them. Germline loops: CDR1 KGHDR, CDR2 SFDVKD. This CDR3 spans 12 amino acids. CDR3 sequence: CATSDLFGTQYF. The DNA for the CDR3 is TGTGCCACCAGTGATTTGTTCGGGACCCAGTACTTC.

This sequence joins TRBV30 and TRBJ2-3; D is ambiguous. The ends were cut back, 0 bases at V and 6 bases at J, with 16 bases in the middle. Germline CDR1 is GTSNPN and CDR2 is SVGIG (reference sequence). The length of the CDR3 is 15 residues. This CDR3 is CAWSVRKTWPDTQYF. CDR3 bases: TGTGCCTGGAGTGTACGGAAGACTTGGCCGGATACGCAGTATTTT.

The rearrangement uses TRBV30 and TRBJ1-5, with no clear D. The CDR3 extends over 13 amino acids. Germline CDR1 and CDR2: GTSNPN and SVGIG (reference sequence). V was clipped by 2 bases and J by 4 bases, with 9 bases between them. Written as DNA, the CDR3 is TGTGCCTGGAGTCGGCAGACTAATCAGCCCCAGCATTTT. This gives the protein CAWSRQTNQPQHF. Combining the CDR3 with reference TRBV30 and TRBJ1-5 gives the whole variable domain SQTIHQWPATLVQPVGSPLSLECTVEGTSNPNLYWYRQAAGRGLQLLFYSVGIGQISSEVPQNLSASRPQDRQFILSSKKLLLSDSGFYLCAWSRQTNQPQHFGDGTRLSIL.

In nucleotides, the CDR3 is TGTGCCAGCAGGGCCGTCAGGGGGCGATGGACTGAAGCTTTCTTT. It codes for CASRAVRGRWTEAFF. The chain is built from TRBV9 and TRBJ1-1, with 8 bases lining up with TRBD1. CDR1 is SGDLS and CDR2 is YYNGEE in the germline V gene. The CDR3 has 15 residues. Trimming cost V 5 bases and J 5 bases; bases outside gene matches: 11.

The chain links TRBV14 to TRBJ2-4, with D possibly matching TRBD1 (5 bases). The V gene lost 0 bases and the J gene lost 0 bases, with 24 bases spanning the gap. The CDR3 is made up of 21 amino acids. Germline V CDR1 and CDR2: SGHDN, FVKESK. DNA of the CDR3: TGTGCCAGCAGCCAAGATCGAATCAGGGTCCGAAACCCTTCAGCCAAAAACATTCAGTACTTC. It translates to CASSQDRIRVRNPSAKNIQYF. The complete variable domain, with remaining parts taken from reference TRBV14 and TRBJ2-4, reads EAGVTQFPSHSVIEKGQTVTLRCDPISGHDNLYWYRRVMGKEIKFLLHFVKESKQDESGMPNNRFLAERTGGTYSTLKVQPAELEDSGVYFCASSQDRIRVRNPSAKNIQYFGAGTRLSVL.

This clone showed up just once. This sequence joins TRBV11-2 and TRBJ2-7; 7 positions match TRBD2. The CDR3 extends over 18 amino acids. Germline V gives CDR1 SGHAT, CDR2 FQNNGV. The junction had 13 bases not matched to a gene; V was cut back by 0 bases and J by 2 bases. This chain's CDR3 is CASSLEGLGWEGPYEQYF. CDR3 nucleotides: TGTGCCAGCAGCTTAGAGGGGCTTGGTTGGGAGGGGCCCTACGAGCAGTACTTC.

Turning to this clone: The junction departs from the called germline gene at one end, perhaps through a read error. V and J are TRBV7-9 and TRBJ2-1, with 10 positions matching TRBD2. The CDR3 contains 14 residues. The V gene's germline CDR1 is SEHNR and CDR2 FQNEAQ (reference sequence). CDR3 residues: CASSIAGGLNEQFF. In DNA, the CDR3 is TGTGCCAGCAGCATAGCGGGGGGTCTCAATGAGCAGTTCTTC.

This sequence joins TRBV28 and TRBJ2-2, with D possibly being TRBD2 (5 bases). V gave up 3 bases and J gave up 4 bases, with 12 bases separating them. This CDR3 is 15 amino acids long. CDR1 is MDHEN and CDR2 is SYDVKM in the germline V gene. This CDR3 is CASSFRGSLTGELFF. Written as DNA, the CDR3 is TGTGCCAGCAGTTTTCGGGGATCCCTCACCGGGGAGCTGTTTTTT.

V and J are TRBV27 and TRBJ1-1, with TRBD1 matching 9 bases. This CDR3 is 14 amino acids long. Looked up from germline, CDR1 is MNHEY and CDR2 is SMNVEV (reference sequence). J gave up 2 bases and V 6 bases, and 4 bases lay outside the gene matches. The CDR3 nucleotides are TGTGCCAGCAGACCGGACAGGGGAAACACTGAAGCTTTCTTT. Its protein product is CASRPDRGNTEAFF.

This clone was recorded only once. The rearrangement uses TRBV27 and TRBJ2-5; 8 bases are shared with TRBD1. Trimming removed 4 bases from V and 5 bases from J; junction bases left unmatched: 12. CDR3 length equals 16 residues. The germline V gene encodes CDR1 MNHEY and CDR2 SMNVEV (reference sequence). The CDR3 protein is CASSSLGTGLRETQYF. CDR3 nucleotides: TGTGCCAGCAGTTCACTCGGGACAGGTCTGCGGGAGACCCAGTACTTC.

The V and J genes are TRBV3-1 (or the pseudogene TRBV3-2) and TRBJ2-7, with D maybe TRBD1 (6 bases). CDR1 and CDR2 (germline): LGHDT, YNNKEL (reference sequence). Trimming shortened V by 4 bases and J by 3 bases, and 10 bases separated the two germline ends. The CDR3 is 13 amino acids. The CDR3 coding sequence is TGTGCCAGCAGCCGGCGAGGGGGCTACGAGCAGTACTTC. It translates to CASSRRGGYEQYF.

V gene TRBV5-5 combines with J gene TRBJ1-6, with D possibly matching TRBD1 (6 bases). CDR3 length equals 17 residues. CDR1 and CDR2 (germline): SGHKS, YYEKEE (reference sequence). Trimming shortened V by 4 bases and J by 4 bases, and 18 bases separated the two germline ends. The CDR3 loop is CASSLRDTKTYNSPLHF. CDR3 nucleotide sequence: TGTGCCAGCAGCCTACGGGACACCAAAACGTATAATTCACCCCTCCACTTT.

The chain is built from TRBV20-1 and TRBJ1-1, with a tentative D call TRBD1 (5 bases). Between the trimmed V and J ends, which lost 6 bases and 7 bases, there was a span of 12 bases. Germline V gene sequence: CDR1 DFQATT, CDR2 SNEGSKA (reference sequence). CDR3 size: 11 residues. The CDR3, as DNA: TGCAGTGCCAGCAGGGTGATTGAAGCTTTCTTT. This gives the protein CSASRVIEAFF.